These 15 T cell receptor beta chains originate from one sample sequenced in a study of blood T cell repertoires in COVID-19. Here immunoSEQ multiplex PCR was the method, and the copy in TCRdb shows in-frame clones only, minus some. Of about 400,000 clones listed, around 87% are singletons. The sequenced sample was peripheral blood. Receptors were obtained from a human donor in a cohort sampled during active COVID-19.

This clone was detected ten times or more. The chain couples TRBV28 to TRBJ1-5, with D perhaps TRBD1 (5 bases). V shed 2 bases and J shed 5 bases, with 19 bases lying between them. This CDR3 is 17 amino acids long. Per the germline V gene, CDR1 is MDHEN and CDR2 is SYDVKM. The CDR3 DNA reads TGTGCCAGCAGTTTACGACAACCGACAGTTCCTCATCAGCCCCAGCATTTT. The encoded protein is CASSLRQPTVPHQPQHF.

The chain combines TRBV7-2 with TRBJ2-5; D might be TRBD1 (6 bases). CDR3 length: 14 residues. Germline V gene lookup returns CDR1 SGHTA and CDR2 FQGNSA. V was pared by 6 bases and J by 3 bases, with 14 bases between. The CDR3 protein is CASSLKYREETQYF. In nucleotides, the CDR3 is TGTGCCAGCAGTCTCAAATACAGGGAAGAGACCCAGTACTTC.

This rearrangement joins TRBV9 to TRBJ1-6; no definite D call. CDR3 length: 16 residues. V was shortened by 4 bases and J by 6 bases, with 17 bases between the two germline ends. The V gene's germline CDR1 is SGDLS and CDR2 YYNGEE. The CDR3 is CASSPRADFSNSPLHF. The DNA of the CDR3 is TGTGCCAGCAGCCCCCGAGCGGACTTTTCTAATTCACCCCTCCACTTT.

The CDR3 DNA reads TGTGCCAGCTCACCATTCGAGGACAGGGGAACTAATGAAAAACTGTTTTTT. It translates to CASSPFEDRGTNEKLFF. The chain joins TRBV18 to TRBJ1-4; 9 bases are shared with TRBD1. Germline-derived CDR1 and CDR2 are KGHSH and LQKENI. The CDR3 has 17 residues. V trimming: 2 bases; J trimming: 1 base; junction bases outside the gene matches: 5.

The chain combines TRBV7-7 with TRBJ2-1; 9 nucleotides match TRBD2. Germline values: CDR1 SSHAT, CDR2 FNYEAQ (reference sequence). V shed 4 bases, J shed 9 bases, and the junction held 10 bases outside the gene matches. CDR3 length: 15 amino acids. The CDR3 DNA follows: TGTGCCAGCAGCTCCCATAGCGGGAGTTCGGGTGAGCAGTTCTTC. It yields the protein CASSSHSGSSGEQFF. Using reference TRBV7-7 and TRBJ2-1 for the parts outside the CDR3, the full variable domain is GAGVSQSPRYKVTKRGQDVTLRCDPISSHATLYWYQQALGQGPEFLTYFNYEAQPDKSGLPSDRFSAERPEGSISTLTIQRTEQRDSAMYRCASSSHSGSSGEQFFGPGTRLTVL.

The chain recombines TRBV7-9 with TRBJ2-1; 10 nucleotides agree with TRBD2. Germline V gene data show CDR1 as SEHNR and CDR2 as FQNEAQ (reference sequence). The length of the CDR3 is 16 residues. J gave up 2 bases and V 5 bases, and 6 bases lay outside the gene matches. The CDR3 sequence: CASSPERGGPYNEQFF. The CDR3 nucleotides are TGTGCCAGCAGCCCTGAGCGGGGGGGCCCCTACAATGAGCAGTTCTTC. Based on the CDR3 plus reference TRBV7-9 and TRBJ2-1, the full variable domain is DTGVSQNPRHKITKRGQNVTFRCDPISEHNRLYWYRQTLGQGPEFLTYFQNEAQLEKSRLLSDRFSAERPKGSFSTLEIQRTEQGDSAMYLCASSPERGGPYNEQFFGPGTRLTVL.

The chain has TRBV6-5 and TRBJ1-1; the D gene is possibly TRBD1 (5 bases). The germline CDR1 and CDR2 sequences are MNHEY and SVGAGI. The CDR3 runs 13 residues. V was pared by 2 bases and J by 7 bases, with 11 bases between. Written as DNA, the CDR3 is TGTGCCAGCAGTTACCTTCCAGGGTATGAAGCTTTCTTT. Its translation: CASSYLPGYEAFF.

This chain links TRBV13 with TRBJ2-5; 10 positions agree with TRBD2. CDR1 is PRHDT and CDR2 is FYEKMQ in the germline V gene (reference sequence). The CDR3 runs 16 residues. The ends lost 4 bases at V and 4 bases at J; junction bases unmatched: 9. The CDR3 is CASSSQGSGGRETQYF. The CDR3 nucleotides are TGTGCCAGCAGCTCCCAGGGTAGCGGGGGGAGAGAGACCCAGTACTTC.

There are a few counts of this clone. The V call is TRBV30, the J call TRBJ1-3; D ambiguous. V shed 4 bases and J shed 2 bases, with 3 bases lying between them. Germline lookup yields CDR1 GTSNPN and CDR2 SVGIG (reference sequence). This CDR3 is built from 11 residues. In DNA form, the CDR3 reads TGTGCCTGGACAACTGGAAACACCATATATTTT. It specifies CAWTTGNTIYF.

The chain combines TRBV28 with TRBJ2-3, with 10 nucleotides matching TRBD2. The CDR3 totals 15 residues. Germline V gene sequence: CDR1 MDHEN, CDR2 SYDVKM. The trim removed 0 bases at V and 3 bases at J, leaving 0 bases unmatched. CDR3 loop: CASSLWTSGTDTQYF. The CDR3 nucleotides are TGTGCCAGCAGTTTATGGACTAGCGGGACAGATACGCAGTATTTT.

This clone was seen a handful of times. The chain is built from TRBV5-4 and TRBJ2-3; 9 bases fit TRBD2. This CDR3 has 16 amino acids. The J segment lost 2 bases and the V segment lost 0 bases, leaving 4 bases of the junction unmatched. Germline lookup yields CDR1 SGHNT and CDR2 YYREEE (reference sequence). CDR3 region: CASSLELAGYTDTQYF. The CDR3 bases are TGTGCCAGCAGCTTGGAGCTAGCGGGGTACACAGATACGCAGTATTTT.

The chain carries TRBV28 and TRBJ2-1; tentative D call: TRBD2 (6 bases). The CDR3 contains 15 residues. CDR1 is MDHEN and CDR2 is SYDVKM in the germline V gene. V gave up 8 bases and J gave up 5 bases, with 19 bases separating them. The CDR3 DNA reads TGTGCCAGCGGACCCCCGGGACTCGCAAACAATGAGCAGTTCTTC. This gives the protein CASGPPGLANNEQFF.

The chain links TRBV5-1 to TRBJ1-6; 10 positions match TRBD1. J gave up 0 bases and V 1 base, and 7 bases lay outside the gene matches. This CDR3 has 19 residues. CDR1 and CDR2 (germline): SGHRS, YFSETQ. The CDR3 spells CASSLTGQGFSSYNSPLHF. CDR3 in DNA: TGCGCCAGCAGCTTGACGGGACAGGGGTTCAGCTCCTATAATTCACCCCTCCACTTT.

V usage is TRBV6-6 and J usage is TRBJ1-1; no clear D gene. Germline V lookup: CDR1 MNHNY, CDR2 SVGAGI (reference sequence). Trimming pared 6 bases from V and 6 bases from J, leaving 11 bases between. The CDR3 runs 12 residues. The DNA for the CDR3 is TGTGCCAGCAGCCCGGCGGCAGCTGAAGCTTTCTTT. Translation gives CASSPAAAEAFF.

The chain recombines TRBV6-4 with TRBJ2-7, with 7 bases identical to TRBD1. Trimming cost V 5 bases and J 3 bases; bases outside gene matches: 10. Per the germline V gene, CDR1 is MRHNA and CDR2 is SNTAGT. This CDR3 has 15 amino acids. The DNA for the CDR3 is TGTGCCAGCAGTCTAGACAGGGTTTCGTTCTACGAGCAGTACTTC. This codes for CASSLDRVSFYEQYF.